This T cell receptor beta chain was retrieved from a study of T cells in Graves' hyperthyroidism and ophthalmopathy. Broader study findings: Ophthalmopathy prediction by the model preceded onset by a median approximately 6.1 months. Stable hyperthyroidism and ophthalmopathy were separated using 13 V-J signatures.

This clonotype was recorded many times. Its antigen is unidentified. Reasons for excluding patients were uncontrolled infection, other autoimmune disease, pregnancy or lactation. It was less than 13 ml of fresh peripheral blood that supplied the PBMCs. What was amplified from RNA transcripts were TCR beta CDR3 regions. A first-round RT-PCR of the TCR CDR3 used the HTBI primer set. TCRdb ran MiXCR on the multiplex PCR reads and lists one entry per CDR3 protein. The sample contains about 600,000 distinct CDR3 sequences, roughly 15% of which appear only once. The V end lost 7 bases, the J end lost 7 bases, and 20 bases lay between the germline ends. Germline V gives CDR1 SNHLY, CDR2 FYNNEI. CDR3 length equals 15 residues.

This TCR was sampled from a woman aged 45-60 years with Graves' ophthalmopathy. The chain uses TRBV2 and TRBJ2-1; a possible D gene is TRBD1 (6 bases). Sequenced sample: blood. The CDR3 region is CASTDTGLGQNEQFF. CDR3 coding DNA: TGTGCCAGCACCGATACAGGGCTCGGGCAGAATGAGCAGTTCTTC.